This TCR beta chain was identified during a study of cytomegalovirus exposure and HLA in healthy donors. Study results and limitations: V- and J-gene trimming in TCR beta was tied to a missense DCLRE1C variant by an analysis performed later. Previously analyzed data showed that most TCR beta V segments were productive at a frequency of about 87% or about 30%. Per published accounts, TCR beta sequences correctly predicted the HLA-A and HLA-B alleles of most subjects. Most CMV-associated TCR beta chains appeared HLA-restricted in a later analysis.

The PCR employed 60 Vbeta primers together with 13 Jbeta primers. TCRdb keeps only in-frame clones here, not all; method: immunoSEQ multiplex PCR. The sample includes tens of thousands of clones, about 78% of them seen just once. This CDR3 contains 12 residues. Deletions cut 7 bases from V and 7 bases from J, with 13 bases between. Germline V gives CDR1 MDHEN, CDR2 SYDVKM. About this clone: Its matching antigen is unknown.

The sequenced sample consisted of PBMCs. The chain uses TRBV28 and TRBJ1-1; D unclear. The receptor was isolated from a middle-aged woman in good health and CMV-seronegative. This CDR3 reads CASTVRHLEAFF. CDR3 nucleotides: TGTGCCAGCACCGTGAGGCACCTTGAAGCTTTCTTT.